Listed here are 19 T cell receptor beta chains from one sample, sequenced in a study of human T cells and chemical hapten exposure. Each CDR3 protein gets one entry after TCRdb re-called the RACE reads with MiXCR. This sample has around 200,000 distinct CDR3 sequences, with 25% to 35% found just once. Noted time point: pre-sensitization, week 0. Documented treatment: therapeutic diphenylcyclopropenone sensitization with weekly scalp DPC. The sample was whole blood, taken in connection with sensitization to the hapten diphenylcyclopropenone (DPC). The receptors derive from a woman aged 25 to 39 with alopecia areata. Some clones in this sample may be carry-over from other donors' samples.

CDR3 loop: CASWGRDGNQPQHF. For the CDR3, the DNA is TGTGCCAGCTGGGGCAGGGACGGCAATCAGCCCCAGCATTTT. The chain employs TRBV6-2 or TRBV6-3 and TRBJ1-5; the D gene is possibly TRBD1 (5 bases). The CDR3 consists of 14 residues. Germline V gene data show CDR1 as MNHEY and CDR2 as SVGEGT. Trimming stripped 8 bases from V and 2 bases from J, with 13 bases between.

A single count supports this clonotype. The chain is built from TRBV27 and TRBJ1-2; D possibly corresponds to TRBD1 (5 bases). Per the germline V gene, CDR1 is MNHEY and CDR2 is SMNVEV (reference sequence). The CDR3 loop spans 14 amino acids. Trimming took 5 bases from V and 4 from J, leaving 14 bases between them. In DNA form, the CDR3 reads TGTGCCAGCAGTCTTACGGGACCTCCCTATGGCTACACCTTC. It yields the protein CASSLTGPPYGYTF.

V is TRBV20-1 and J is TRBJ2-1; D not resolved. The V end lost 3 bases, the J end lost 0 bases, and 6 bases lay between the germline ends. The CDR3 totals 13 residues. Germline assignment: CDR1 DFQATT and CDR2 SNEGSKA (reference sequence). The CDR3 DNA follows: TGCAGTGCTAGTCCGAGCTCCTACAATGAGCAGTTCTTC. This encodes CSASPSSYNEQFF.

In this sample, this clonotype turned up a few times. V and J are TRBV20-1 and TRBJ1-1, with D uncertain. V was clipped by 0 bases and J by 3 bases, with 11 bases between them. Germline V lookup: CDR1 DFQATT, CDR2 SNEGSKA (reference sequence). This CDR3 comprises 14 residues. Here the CDR3 DNA reads TGCAGTGCTAGAGATATTGGCAGCCACACTGAAGCTTTCTTT. Its translation: CSARDIGSHTEAFF.

The V call is TRBV29-1, the J call TRBJ1-3, with 7 bases fitting TRBD1. The V gene end was trimmed by 6 bases and the J gene end by 2 bases; junction bases not matched to a gene: 4. The length of the CDR3 is 13 residues. The V gene's germline CDR1 is SQVTM and CDR2 ANQGSEA. CDR3 in DNA: TGCAGCGTCGTCCAGGGGGCTGGAAACACCATATATTTT. This translates into CSVVQGAGNTIYF.

V is TRBV28 and J is TRBJ1-1, with TRBD1 matching 9 bases. In germline, CDR1 is MDHEN, CDR2 SYDVKM. This CDR3 spans 15 amino acids. The junction had 6 bases not matched to a gene; V was cut back by 6 bases and J by 1 base. CDR3 residues: CASRPRDRANTEAFF. For the CDR3, the DNA is TGTGCCAGCAGGCCACGGGACAGGGCGAACACTGAAGCTTTCTTT. Variable domain in full (rest from reference TRBV28 and TRBJ1-1): DVKVTQSSRYLVKRTGEKVFLECVQDMDHENMFWYRQDPGLGLRLIYFSYDVKMKEKGDIPEGYSVSREKKERFSLILESASTNQTSMYLCASRPRDRANTEAFFGQGTRLTVV.

This clonotype was seen a handful of times. The rearrangement links TRBV29-1 to TRBJ2-7; D possibly uses TRBD1 or TRBD2 (6 bases each). Germline V CDR1 and CDR2: SQVTM, ANQGSEA. Trimming left V 1 base short and J 6 bases short, with 13 bases between. The CDR3 loop spans 13 amino acids. The CDR3 bases are TGCAGCGTTGAAGGGCAACAGGGAGGCGAGCAGTACTTC. Translating gives CSVEGQQGGEQYF.

The chain carries TRBV12-3 or TRBV12-4 and TRBJ1-1; 10 bases fit TRBD1. The CDR3 is 14 amino acids. The V and J ends lost 3 bases and 7 bases, in that order; junction bases with no gene match: 5. The CDR3 nucleotides read TGTGCCAGCAGTTTTGAGGGACAGGGGCGTGAAGCTTTCTTT. Amino acid sequence: CASSFEGQGREAFF.

The chain links TRBV15 to TRBJ2-3, with TRBD2 identical over 8 bases. This CDR3 region has 16 residues. Germline loops: CDR1 LNHNV, CDR2 YYDKDF (reference sequence). The V gene end was trimmed by 0 bases and the J gene end by 10 bases; junction bases not matched to a gene: 12. In nucleotides, the CDR3 is TGTGCCACCAGCAGAGATCTAACGGTATTAGCGGGATCGCAGTATTTT. Encoded protein: CATSRDLTVLAGSQYF.

This clonotype was found many times. The rearrangement uses TRBV28 and TRBJ2-7, with 7 bases fitting TRBD1. CDR3 length: 13 residues. The ends lost 4 bases at V and 3 bases at J; junction bases unmatched: 3. Germline V gives CDR1 MDHEN, CDR2 SYDVKM. The CDR3 protein is CASSYGQDYEQYF. For the CDR3, the DNA is TGTGCCAGCAGTTACGGACAGGACTACGAGCAGTACTTC.

In this sample, this clonotype turned up a few times. The chain employs TRBV29-1 and TRBJ2-7; D is possibly TRBD2 (6 bases). This CDR3 has 14 residues. CDR1 and CDR2 (germline): SQVTM, ANQGSEA. The V end was cut by 5 bases, the J end by 6 bases, with 20 bases between. The chain's CDR3 is CSVQWSGTGGEQYF. CDR3 bases: TGCAGCGTTCAATGGTCAGGGACCGGGGGCGAGCAGTACTTC.

At least ten counts were recorded for this clonotype. The chain links TRBV20-1 to TRBJ1-1, with D possibly being TRBD1 (6 bases). V was cut by 3 bases and J by 1 base, with 12 bases left in between. This CDR3 comprises 14 residues. Germline values: CDR1 DFQATT, CDR2 SNEGSKA (reference sequence). Here the CDR3 DNA reads TGCAGTGCTAGTTACCTGGGGGCGAACACTGAAGCTTTCTTT. It codes for CSASYLGANTEAFF.

This clonotype was observed a handful of times. V and J are TRBV3-1 and TRBJ2-3; weak D call: TRBD2 (6 bases). V was trimmed by 1 base and J by 9 bases, leaving 14 bases between them. Germline CDR1 LGHDT, CDR2 YNNKEL (reference sequence). The CDR3 has 14 amino acids. This CDR3 reads CASSQAAGLKTQYF. The DNA of the CDR3 is TGTGCCAGCAGCCAAGCAGCGGGTCTGAAGACGCAGTATTTT.

This clonotype was counted between two and nine times. The chain uses TRBV1 and TRBJ2-1; TRBD2 is the table's D call, not checked against the DNA. TRBV1 is given as a pseudogene. The CDR3 spans 18 residues. The CDR3 DNA reads as TGCACCAGCAGCCAAGAACTATTGCTAGCGGGAGGGCAAGGTGAGCAGTTCTTC. Protein sequence: CTSSQELLLAGGQGEQFF.

The V and J genes are TRBV7-2 and TRBJ2-3, with TRBD2 as a possible D gene (6 bases). Germline CDR1 and CDR2: SGHTA and FQGNSA. The CDR3 sequence is 15 residues long. V was cut by 4 bases and J by 1 base, with 12 bases left in between. CDR3 nucleotide sequence: TGTGCCAGCAGCTCCTTCCAGCGGGGCACAGATACGCAGTATTTT. Translation gives CASSSFQRGTDTQYF.

The chain couples TRBV4-1 to TRBJ2-1; 10 bases fit TRBD2. V was pared by 4 bases and J by 9 bases, with 3 bases of the junction left unmatched. The CDR3 spans 13 residues. Germline CDR1 and CDR2: MGHRA and YSYEKL. The CDR3 bases are TGCGCCAGCAGCCCTAGCGGGAGTAGTGAGCAGTTCTTC. Its translation is CASSPSGSSEQFF.

This chain joins TRBV21-1 and TRBJ1-1. TRBV21-1 corresponds to a pseudogene. The CDR3 has 15 amino acids. CDR3: CASSKVVEMNTEAFF. The CDR3 bases are TGTGCCAGCAGCAAAGTAGTTGAAATGAACACTGAAGCTTTCTTT.

This clonotype was seen more than once but under ten times. This chain uses TRBV5-1 with TRBJ2-7; perhaps D is TRBD1 or TRBD2 (5 bases each). The CDR3 runs 15 residues. V lost 4 bases and J 2 bases, leaving 16 bases between the germline ends. Germline-derived CDR1 and CDR2 are SGHRS and YFSETQ. The CDR3 reads CASSGTKGGTYEQYF. The DNA for the CDR3 is TGCGCCAGCAGCGGGACCAAGGGTGGGACCTACGAGCAGTACTTC.

This clonotype has more than one count but fewer than ten. This rearrangement joins TRBV11-2 to TRBJ2-2; tentatively, D is TRBD2 (6 bases). Trimming took off 2 bases at V and 6 bases at J, with 16 bases between the two ends. CDR3 length: 16 residues. Germline V gene sequence: CDR1 SGHAT, CDR2 FQNNGV. CDR3 in amino acids: CASSLLGGTESGELFF. The CDR3 bases are TGTGCCAGCAGCTTATTAGGCGGGACCGAATCCGGGGAGCTGTTTTTT.